This paragraph covers one TCR beta chain sequence. This sample was taken from a study of T cells in Graves' hyperthyroidism and ophthalmopathy. The germline V gene encodes CDR1 SGDLS and CDR2 YYNGEE. CDR3 length: 15 residues. With V trimmed by 0 bases and J by 1 base, 3 bases remained unmatched. Regions amplified from RNA transcripts were the TCR beta CDR3 regions. The HTBI primer set served for first-round RT-PCR of the TCR CDR3. TCRdb independently ran MiXCR on the multiplex PCR reads; one entry per CDR3 protein. The sample contains more than 500,000 distinct CDR3 sequences, 11% to 15% of which appear only once. Orbital computed tomography and thyroid ultrasound, together with serum TRAb and thyroxine and clinical symptoms, were used for diagnoses.

This chain connects TRBV9 to TRBJ2-5; 7 bases are a match to TRBD2. The source of this sequence is a woman aged 40 to 55 with Graves' hyperthyroidism. Sequenced sample: blood. The CDR3 nucleotides are TGTGCCAGCAGCGTAGGAGGGAGGGCCCAAGAGACCCAGTACTTC. Encoded protein: CASSVGGRAQETQYF.